The sequence of this T cell receptor beta chain was determined in a study of immune cell composition in non-small cell lung cancer. The V gene's germline CDR1 is SGHAT and CDR2 FQNNGV. J lost 1 base, V lost 2 bases, and 9 bases had no gene match. The CDR3 covers 18 residues. On this clone itself: Its antigen is unknown.

Normal lung was taken at the farthest possible site, at least 3 cm from tumour. The assay was immunoSEQ multiplex PCR, and TCRdb's table has in-frame clones only and misses some. The top ten clones hold approximately 11% of a sample with about 6,600 clones, roughly 69% of them seen once. Study observations and caveats: Clones >0.5% enriched in tumour were rarer in adenocarcinoma (about 35%) than squamous (around 75%).

This sequence originates from a human donor with non-small cell lung cancer. Sequenced input: non-adjacent lung tissue. V is TRBV11-2 and J is TRBJ2-2, with 8 bases fitting TRBD2. The chain's CDR3 is CASSLNFGGAQNTGELFF. The CDR3 coding sequence is TGTGCCAGCAGCTTAAATTTCGGGGGGGCCCAGAACACCGGGGAGCTGTTTTTT.